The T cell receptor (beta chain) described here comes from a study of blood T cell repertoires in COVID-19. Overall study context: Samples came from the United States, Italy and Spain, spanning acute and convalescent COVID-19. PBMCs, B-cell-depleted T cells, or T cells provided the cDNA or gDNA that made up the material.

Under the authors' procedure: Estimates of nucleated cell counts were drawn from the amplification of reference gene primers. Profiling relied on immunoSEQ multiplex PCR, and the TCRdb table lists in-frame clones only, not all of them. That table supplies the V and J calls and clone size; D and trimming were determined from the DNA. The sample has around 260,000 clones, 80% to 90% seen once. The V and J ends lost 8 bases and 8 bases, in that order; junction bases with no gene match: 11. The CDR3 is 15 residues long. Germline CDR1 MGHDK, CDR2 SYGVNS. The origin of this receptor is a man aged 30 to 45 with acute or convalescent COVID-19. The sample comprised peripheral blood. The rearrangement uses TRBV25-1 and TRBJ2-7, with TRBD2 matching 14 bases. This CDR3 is CASGILGLAGDQQYF. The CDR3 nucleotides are TGTGCCAGCGGTATATTGGGACTAGCGGGAGATCAGCAGTACTTC.